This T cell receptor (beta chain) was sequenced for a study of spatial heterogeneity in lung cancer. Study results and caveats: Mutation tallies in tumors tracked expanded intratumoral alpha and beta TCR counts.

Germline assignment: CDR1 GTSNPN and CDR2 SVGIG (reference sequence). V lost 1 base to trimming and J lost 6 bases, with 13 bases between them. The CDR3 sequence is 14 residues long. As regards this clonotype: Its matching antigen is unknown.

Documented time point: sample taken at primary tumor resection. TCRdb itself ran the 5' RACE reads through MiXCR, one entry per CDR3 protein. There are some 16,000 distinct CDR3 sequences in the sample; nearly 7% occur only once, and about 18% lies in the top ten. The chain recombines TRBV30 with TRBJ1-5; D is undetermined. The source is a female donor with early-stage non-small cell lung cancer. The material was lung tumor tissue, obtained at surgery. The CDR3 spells CAWSGHSELQPQHF. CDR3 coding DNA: TGTGCCTGGAGTGGACACAGTGAGCTTCAGCCCCAGCATTTT. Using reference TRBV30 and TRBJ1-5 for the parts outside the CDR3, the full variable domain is SQTIHQWPATLVQPVGSPLSLECTVEGTSNPNLYWYRQAAGRGLQLLFYSVGIGQISSEVPQNLSASRPQDRQFILSSKKLLLSDSGFYLCAWSGHSELQPQHFGDGTRLSIL.